These T cell receptor beta chains were read from a single sample in a study of blood T cells in healthy people across ages. One entry per CDR3 protein, called by TCRdb with MiXCR from the 5' RACE reads. The sample includes some 1.5 million distinct CDR3 sequences, 28% of them seen just once. The specimen was blood. The origin of the receptors is a woman aged 30 to 39 in good health. CDR3s include the opening cysteine and the closing phenylalanine or tryptophan. The D gene is left open where the match is weak. Clone size is given for some rows only: seen once, a few or many times, or a class if the clone is expanded.

j_gene	v_gene	d_gene	abundance	CDR3nt	CDR3aa
TRBJ1-2	TRBV6-1	NA	NA	TGTGCCAGCAGTGAATTTGGTCTTGGTTCCTATGGCTACACCTTC	CASSEFGLGSYGYTF
TRBJ2-5	TRBV2	TRBD1	once	TGTGCCAGCAGTGACATAGACAGGGCGGCGGGGACCCAGTACTTC	CASSDIDRAAGTQYF
TRBJ2-7	TRBV20-1	NA	many	TGCAGTGCTAGTGGTGAGTCCTACGAGCAGTACTTC	CSASGESYEQYF
TRBJ2-7	TRBV6-5	NA	NA	TGTGCCAGCAGCTCCTCGTTCAACGAGCAGTACTTC	CASSSSFNEQYF
TRBJ2-1	TRBV15	NA	NA	TGTGCCACCTGCACTTTCGGGGGGCCAGACGTCAATGAGCAGTTCTTC	CATCTFGGPDVNEQFF
TRBJ2-7	TRBV20-1	NA	many	TGCAGTGCCCCTCGGCAGTTAGAGACCTACGAGCAGTACTTC	CSAPRQLETYEQYF
TRBJ2-1	TRBV20-1	TRBD2	NA	TGCAGTGCTCAGAGAGGGCTAGCGGGGGACTACAATGAGCAGTTCTTC	CSAQRGLAGDYNEQFF
TRBJ1-2	TRBV5-1	TRBD1	NA	TGCGCCAGCAGCCAGTTGCTCGGGACAGCGTTCTATGGCTACACCTTC	CASSQLLGTAFYGYTF
TRBJ1-1	TRBV6-1	TRBD1	few	TGTGCCAGCAGGACCGGGACAGGAACCCAAGCTTTCTTT	CASRTGTGTQAFF
TRBJ2-1	TRBV7-9	TRBD1	NA	TGTGCCAGCAGCCTAGGGACAGGGATGTACAATGAGCAGTTCTTC	CASSLGTGMYNEQFF
TRBJ2-1	TRBV28	NA	few	TGTGCTTGCAGGGGCAGGAGCTACAATGAGCAGTTCTTC	CACRGRSYNEQFF
TRBJ2-3	TRBV5-4	NA	few	TGTGCCAGCAGCCCGCGGGACCCAGATACGCAGTATTTT	CASSPRDPDTQYF
TRBJ1-6	TRBV28	TRBD1	NA	TGTGCCAGCAGTTTACCCGTCCCGGGACAGGGGAAGGGAGCACCCCTCCACTTT	CASSLPVPGQGKGAPLHF
TRBJ2-7	TRBV11-1	NA	many	TGTGCCACTCGGACCGGATCGGGGGAGCAGTACTTC	CATRTGSGEQYF
TRBJ2-1	TRBV27	TRBD2	NA	TGTGCCAGCAGTCCCCTACACCACGCCTTGACTAGCGGGGGGGCATATGAGCAGTTCTTC	CASSPLHHALTSGGAYEQFF
TRBJ1-2	TRBV5-6	TRBD1	NA	TGTGCCAGCAGTCCACCGGGACAGGGGGCCGTATCTGGCTACACCTTC	CASSPPGQGAVSGYTF
TRBJ2-5	TRBV5-1	NA	NA	TGCGCCAGCAGCTTCGGAGGGAAGGAAGAGACCCAGTACTTC	CASSFGGKEETQYF
TRBJ1-6	TRBV20-1	NA	few	TGCAGTGCTCTACCGCCGATGGGAGTTGATTCACCCCTCCACTTT	CSALPPMGVDSPLHF
TRBJ2-7	TRBV6-2/TRBV6-3	TRBD2	NA	TGTGCCAGCAGAAGTAGCGGGAGGGCCTTATACGAGCAGTACTTC	CASRSSGRALYEQYF
TRBJ1-4	TRBV21-1	NA	NA	TGTGCCAGCAGCAAAGCGAGACATCTTAATGAAAAACTGTTTTTT	CASSKARHLNEKLFF
TRBJ2-5	TRBV15	NA	NA	TGTACCACCAGCAGAGATCTTGGCAGAGGTCTAGAGACCCAGTACTTC	CTTSRDLGRGLETQYF
TRBJ2-7	TRBV18	TRBD1	NA	TGTGCCAGCCTAGGACAGGTTCGGGATGAGCAGTACTTC	CASLGQVRDEQYF
TRBJ1-5	TRBV6-4	NA	NA	TGTGCCAGCAGTGTCAGTTGGGCACAACAGGGACAGCCCCAGCATTTT	CASSVSWAQQGQPQHF
TRBJ2-1	TRBV14	TRBD2	NA	TGTGCCAGCAGCCAAGATCTAGCGGGGGTAAACAATGAGCAGTTCTTC	CASSQDLAGVNNEQFF
TRBJ2-3	TRBV29-1	NA	NA	TGCAGCGTTCTGACAGGACCTGGGGGAGATACGCAGTATTTT	CSVLTGPGGDTQYF
TRBJ2-3	TRBV19	TRBD2	NA	TGTGCCAGTAGTATCCGAGCGGGGGCAACAGATACGCAGTATTTT	CASSIRAGATDTQYF
TRBJ2-1	TRBV24-1	NA	few	TGTGCCACCAGTGAGTCAACTTCCTCCTACAATGAGCAGTTCTTC	CATSESTSSYNEQFF
TRBJ1-2	TRBV4-1	NA	NA	TGCGCCAGCAGCCAGAGCCGACGGGCTAACTATGGCTACACCTTC	CASSQSRRANYGYTF
TRBJ1-5	TRBV7-2	TRBD1	NA	TGTGCCAGCAGCTTAGGGACAGGGTTCGATCAGCCCCAGCATTTT	CASSLGTGFDQPQHF
TRBJ2-5	TRBV7-7	NA	many	TGTGCCAGCAGCCCCCCAATGTACGGGGCTCTGGAGACCCAGTACTTC	CASSPPMYGALETQYF
TRBJ2-3	TRBV7-9	TRBD1	few	TGTGCCAGCAGGTACAGGGGTGCAGATACGCAGTATTTT	CASRYRGADTQYF
TRBJ1-1	TRBV11-3	NA	few	TGTGCCAGCAGCTCCCCGCTGGAGAACACTGAAGCTTTCTTT	CASSSPLENTEAFF
TRBJ2-2	TRBV12-3/TRBV12-4	NA	NA	TGTGCCACCTTGCAGGTCGAAGGAACGAACACCGGGGAGCTGTTTTTT	CATLQVEGTNTGELFF
TRBJ2-1	TRBV6-4	NA	many	TGTGCCAGCAGTGTTCGAGGCGGGGAGAGTGAGCAGTTCTTC	CASSVRGGESEQFF
TRBJ2-7	TRBV4-1	TRBD1	NA	TGCGCCAGCAGCCCCCCTCGCAGGACAGGGACCTACGAGCAGTACTTC	CASSPPRRTGTYEQYF
TRBJ2-5	TRBV7-3	NA	many	TGTGCCAGCAGCGTCTTCGCGGGGGCCCAAGAGACCCAGTACTTC	CASSVFAGAQETQYF
TRBJ2-1	TRBV5-5	NA	many	TGTGCCAGCAGCTTGTTCCCTATGACAGGAAATATGGCTGAGCAGTTCTTC	CASSLFPMTGNMAEQFF
TRBJ1-2	TRBV15	NA	few	TGTGCTACCAGCGGGGGCAGTAACTATGGCTACACCTTC	CATSGGSNYGYTF
TRBJ1-1	TRBV5-1	NA	NA	TGCGCCAGCAGCTTGGCGGGACCGATAATGAACACTGAAGCTTTCTTT	CASSLAGPIMNTEAFF